Listed below are T cell receptor beta chains from one sample, sequenced in a study of identical twins. TCRdb processed the 5' RACE reads anew with MiXCR; each CDR3 protein has one entry. Among approximately 1.8 million distinct CDR3 sequences, 25% to 35% were seen once, and the ten largest hold about 0.27%. Sequencing input: cord blood. The receptor source for this set is a newborn girl in good health. CDR3s include the opening cysteine and the closing phenylalanine or tryptophan. The D gene is left open where the match is weak. Some rows mark clone size as missing; the rest say once, few, many or name a class of expanded clone.

>.|few|TRBV12-3/TRBV12-4|TRBJ2-3
TGTGCCAGCAGTTTAAACGGTCCAGATACGCAGTATTTT
CASSLNGPDTQYF
>.|few|TRBV7-9|TRBJ2-1
TGTGCCAGCAGCCGACCCCCCTACAATGAGCAGTTCTTC
CASSRPPYNEQFF
>.|many|TRBV3-1|TRBJ2-1
TGTGCCAGCAGCCAAGAGGGCGCGGAAGAGCAGTTCTTC
CASSQEGAEEQFF
>.|.|TRBV6-6|TRBJ1-2
TGTGCCAGCAATTATCACTATGGCTACACCTTC
CASNYHYGYTF
>.|few|TRBV2|TRBJ2-7
TGTGCCACCGCGACAGAGCCTACCTACGAGCAGTACTTC
CATATEPTYEQYF
>.|.|TRBV20-1|TRBJ1-5
TGCAGTGCTAGAGGGGCCAAGGGCAATCAGCCCCAGCATTTT
CSARGAKGNQPQHF
>TRBD1|.|TRBV4-1|TRBJ1-3
TGCGCCAGCAGCCAAGGACAGGGGAGAGGAAACACCATATATTTT
CASSQGQGRGNTIYF
>TRBD2|few|TRBV6-1|TRBJ2-5
TGTGCCAGCAGTGAAGCCCTGGGATTAGCGGGGGGTCAAGAGACCCAGTACTTC
CASSEALGLAGGQETQYF
>.|once|TRBV9|TRBJ1-2
TGTGCCAGCAGCCCACGGGGGGGGCAAACCTATGGCTACACCTTC
CASSPRGGQTYGYTF
>.|.|TRBV20-1|TRBJ2-1
TGCAGTGCCTTTGGGACTCTCAATGAGCAGTTCTTC
CSAFGTLNEQFF
>.|few|TRBV11-1|TRBJ2-1
TGTGCCAGCGCCGCTACAGGGTACTACAATGAGCAGTTCTTC
CASAATGYYNEQFF
>.|.|TRBV6-6|TRBJ2-4
TGTGCCACGCTCCGACAGGTCGAGGTTAACATTCAGTACTTC
CATLRQVEVNIQYF
>TRBD1|.|TRBV24-1|TRBJ2-3
TGTGCCACCGTGGACAGGGTTGCAAATACGCAGTATTTT
CATVDRVANTQYF
>.|.|TRBV6-1|TRBJ2-3
TGTGCCAGCAGTGAAGAGGGGCGGTCACTCACAGATACGCAGTATTTT
CASSEEGRSLTDTQYF
>.|many|TRBV4-2|TRBJ2-1
TGTGCCAGCAGCCAAGTTTCAGGGGTCGATGAGCAGTTCTTC
CASSQVSGVDEQFF
>TRBD2|.|TRBV7-9|TRBJ2-1
TGTGCCAGCAGCTTAAAGCGGGAGGGCCATGAGCAGTTCTTC
CASSLKREGHEQFF
>TRBD1|.|TRBV20-1|TRBJ2-1
TGCAGTGCTAGGCCCCCCCAGACAGGGTGGTCCTACAATGAGCAGTTCTTC
CSARPPQTGWSYNEQFF
>TRBD1|.|TRBV7-9|TRBJ1-2
TGTGCCAGCAGCTTAGCTGGAGGGGGCGCGTATGGCTACACCTTC
CASSLAGGGAYGYTF
>TRBD1|few|TRBV7-8|TRBJ1-5
TGTGCCAGCAGCCTAGAGGGACAGGGGATAAATCAGCCCCAGCATTTT
CASSLEGQGINQPQHF
>.|.|TRBV25-1|TRBJ1-1
TGTGCCAACAGTGGCGGAATCGGGACTGAAGCTTTCTTT
CANSGGIGTEAFF
>.|.|TRBV20-1|TRBJ2-1
TGCCGTGCTGTCCCGTTTGGGGATCACGGGTACAATGAGCAGTTCTTC
CRAVPFGDHGYNEQFF
>.|.|TRBV5-1|TRBJ1-2
TGCGCCAGCAGATTGGGGAGGGAGTCTCCCTATGGCTACACCTTC
CASRLGRESPYGYTF
>.|few|TRBV20-1|TRBJ2-2
TGCAGTGCTAGAGATGTGGGTACCGGGGAGCTGTTTTTT
CSARDVGTGELFF
>TRBD1|.|TRBV27|TRBJ1-2
TGTGCCAGCAGTCCCGGCCCGGGACAGGAATATGGCTACACCTTC
CASSPGPGQEYGYTF
>.|few|TRBV12-3/TRBV12-4|TRBJ2-1
TGTGCCAGCAGTTCCTCTAGTAGTTCCCTAAATGAGCAGTTCTTC
CASSSSSSSLNEQFF
>TRBD2|.|TRBV10-3|TRBJ2-7
TGTGCCGTCAGTGAGGTTAGCGGGAGGGCCTACGAGCGGTACTTC
CAVSEVSGRAYERYF
>TRBD2|few|TRBV24-1|TRBJ2-3
TGTGCCACCAGTGACCCTAGCGGGGGCCGAGATACGCAGTATTTT
CATSDPSGGRDTQYF
>TRBD1|few|TRBV2|TRBJ1-2
TGTGCCAGCACCGGACAGGGAGGTGGCTACACCTTC
CASTGQGGGYTF
>TRBD1|.|TRBV2|TRBJ2-1
TGTGCCACGCGACCGGGACAGGGAAATGAGCAGTTCTTC
CATRPGQGNEQFF
>TRBD2|few|TRBV2|TRBJ2-3
TGTGCCAGCAGCGACGGGACCACTAGCGGAAGCACAGATACGCAGTATTTT
CASSDGTTSGSTDTQYF
>TRBD2|.|TRBV12-3/TRBV12-4|TRBJ2-3
TGTGCCAGCAGGAGCCTAGCGGGATCGGATACGCAGTATTTT
CASRSLAGSDTQYF
>TRBD1|.|TRBV25-1|TRBJ1-5
TGTGCCAGCAGTGAATCCGGACAGGGGGCTGGTCAGCCCCAGCATTTT
CASSESGQGAGQPQHF